This T cell receptor (beta chain) comes out of a study of T cells in women clearing cervical HPV infection. General study findings and limits: CIN3+ cases had significantly higher TCR richness than controls; evenness did not differ.

Libraries were prepared by immunoSEQ multiplex PCR; TCRdb keeps only in-frame clonotypes and omits some of them. The clone table shows some 43,000 clones, with the ten largest holding approximately 0.9%. Dot-blot hybridization genotyped cervical HPV amplified with MY09/MY11 PCR. Turning to this clone: The antigen is not known.

Specimen: blood buffy coat. The clonotype comes from a woman between 18 and 69 years old with a cervical HPV16 infection that either progressed to CIN3+ or cleared (not recorded which).

The CDR3 sequence is CASSQGSTGFNQPQHF. CDR3 DNA, as far as it was read: TGCGCCAGCAGCCAGGGGTCGACAGGGTTCAATCAGCCC. J is TRBJ1-5 and V is TRBV4-1; 7 positions match TRBD1. The CDR3 end is not reached by the read, which stops 3 residues before it; the germline J gene fills it in. This CDR3 contains 16 residues. J lost 3 bases, V lost 3 bases, and 8 bases had no gene match. The V gene's germline CDR1 is MGHRA and CDR2 YSYEKL.